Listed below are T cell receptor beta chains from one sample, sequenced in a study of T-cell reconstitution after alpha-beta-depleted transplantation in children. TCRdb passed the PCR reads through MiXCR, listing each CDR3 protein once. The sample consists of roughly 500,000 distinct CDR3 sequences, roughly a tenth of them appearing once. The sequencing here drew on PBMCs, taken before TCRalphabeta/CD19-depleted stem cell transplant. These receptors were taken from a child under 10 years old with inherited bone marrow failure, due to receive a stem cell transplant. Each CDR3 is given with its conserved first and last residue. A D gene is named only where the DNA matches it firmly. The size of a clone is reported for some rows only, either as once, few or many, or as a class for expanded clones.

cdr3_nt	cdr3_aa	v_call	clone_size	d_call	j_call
TGTGCCAGCAGCTACTATAGCGGGAGGACCGGATACGAGCAGTACTTC	CASSYYSGRTGYEQYF	TRBV28	many	TRBD2	TRBJ2-7
TGCGCCAGCAGCCTAAGGACTAGCGGAATTCTCACAGATACGCAGTATTTT	CASSLRTSGILTDTQYF	TRBV5-1	many	TRBD2	TRBJ2-3
TGCAGTGCTAGAGAGAGGGGATACATTCGAGACAGGGCTTACAATGAGCAGTTCTTC	CSARERGYIRDRAYNEQFF	TRBV20-1	many	TRBD1	TRBJ2-1
TGCAGTGCTAGAGATACCAGGGGATACACTGAAGCTTTCTTT	CSARDTRGYTEAFF	TRBV20-1	many	.	TRBJ1-1
TGTGCCAGCAGTTTGTCCGGACTAGCGGGCCAAAATGCGAACACCGGGGAGCTGTTTTTT	CASSLSGLAGQNANTGELFF	TRBV12-3/TRBV12-4	.	TRBD2	TRBJ2-2
TGTGCCAGCAGCAAACGAACAGGGATGTACACTGAAGCTTTCTTT	CASSKRTGMYTEAFF	TRBV21-1	many	.	TRBJ1-1
TGCGCCAGCAGTCAATCCCACAGTACCTACGAGCAGTACTTC	CASSQSHSTYEQYF	TRBV23-1	few	.	TRBJ2-7
TGCAGCGTACGGGACGACGCACAGATTTCACAAGAGACCCAGTACTTC	CSVRDDAQISQETQYF	TRBV29-1	many	.	TRBJ2-5
TGCGCCAGCAGCCAAGTCCAGTTGGGGCAGATAACTTTCTTT	CASSQVQLGQITFF	TRBV4-1	.	.	TRBJ1-1
TGCAGCGTTGAAGATCGCAGGAGAGCACTTGATGAAGCTTTCTTT	CSVEDRRRALDEAFF	TRBV29-1	many	.	TRBJ1-1
TGCGCCAGCAGTCATCGGCTCCTAGCCAAAAACATTCAGTACTTC	CASSHRLLAKNIQYF	TRBV23-1	many	.	TRBJ2-4
TGTGCCAGCAGCTCCTCGGTACAGGGGGCGCGAGGCTACACCTTC	CASSSSVQGARGYTF	TRBV7-9	many	TRBD1	TRBJ1-2
TGTGCCAGCTCCGCCCGGGACTCGCTAAATTACGAGCAGTACTTC	CASSARDSLNYEQYF	TRBV27	many	.	TRBJ2-7
TGTGCCAGCAGCCCATCTCTAGCGCCTAGCACAGATACGCAGTATTTT	CASSPSLAPSTDTQYF	TRBV9	few	.	TRBJ2-3
TGTGCCAGCAGCCAAGATGGGACTAGCGCATCCTACAATGAGCAGTTCTTC	CASSQDGTSASYNEQFF	TRBV4-2	few	TRBD2	TRBJ2-1
TGTGCCAGCTCACACGGGACTAGCGGGAGCGGTGAGCAGTTCTTC	CASSHGTSGSGEQFF	TRBV18	many	TRBD2	TRBJ2-1
TGTGCCAGCAGCTTCGCTACGGACCACTTT	CASSFATDHF	TRBV5-6	few	.	TRBJ1-6
TGTGCCTGCAGCTTAACAGGCCAAGAGACCCAGTACTTC	CACSLTGQETQYF	TRBV7-8	.	.	TRBJ2-5
TGTGCCAGCAGTTCGGGGGACAGGGGGCAGGTTGAAGCTTTCTTT	CASSSGDRGQVEAFF	TRBV28	.	TRBD1	TRBJ1-1
TGTGCCAGCAGCCCTATAGCGGGGGACACAGATACGCAGTATTTT	CASSPIAGDTDTQYF	TRBV7-2	few	TRBD2	TRBJ2-3
TGTGCCAGCAGCGCGCTTAGCGGTCGGGATTTT	CASSALSGRDF	TRBV9	few	.	TRBJ1-1
TGCAGTGCCAACACGGCGGCCAAGAGCTCCTACAATGAGCAGTTCTTC	CSANTAAKSSYNEQFF	TRBV20-1	many	.	TRBJ2-1
TGCGCCAGCAGGGGGGCTGGACTAGCGGGCACCTACGAGCAGTACTTC	CASRGAGLAGTYEQYF	TRBV5-1	many	TRBD2	TRBJ2-7
TGTGCCAGCAGCGCCGACACAGGTTATGGCTACACCTTC	CASSADTGYGYTF	TRBV7-2	many	.	TRBJ1-2
TGTGCCAGCAGCGCCCGACAGGGATGGAGCTATGGCTACACCTTC	CASSARQGWSYGYTF	TRBV25-1	few	TRBD1	TRBJ1-2
TGCAGTGCTAGTCCAGCCAGCACAGATACGCAGTATTTT	CSASPASTDTQYF	TRBV20-1	many	.	TRBJ2-3
TGCAGTGCTAGAGATACTGGATACAATGAGCAGTTCTTC	CSARDTGYNEQFF	TRBV20-1	many	.	TRBJ2-1
TGCGCCAGCAGCCAAACCGGGACAGGGGGCCGAGAGACCCAGTACTTC	CASSQTGTGGRETQYF	TRBV4-3	many	TRBD1	TRBJ2-5
TGTGCCAGCTCCATAGCGGGTGGTTTCGAGCAGTTCTTC	CASSIAGGFEQFF	TRBV12-3/TRBV12-4	many	TRBD2	TRBJ2-1
TGCGCCAGCAGCCAAGATGCCGCGGGACAGGGACACTATGGCTACACCTTC	CASSQDAAGQGHYGYTF	TRBV4-3	.	TRBD1	TRBJ1-2
TGCAGCGCCTTAAATTCGGAGGGCCGGTCCTACAATGAGCAGTTCTTC	CSALNSEGRSYNEQFF	TRBV20-1	many	.	TRBJ2-1
TGCAGCGTTGATCAGGGATTGGAGACCCAGTACTTC	CSVDQGLETQYF	TRBV29-1	many	.	TRBJ2-5